The T cell receptor beta chain under discussion was sequenced for a study of OX40 agonist ivuxolimab in advanced cancers. Study at large: Dose-escalation subjects each had hepatocellular carcinoma, melanoma, renal cell or head and neck cancer.

Remarks on this clone: Its antigen remains unidentified.

Measured with immunoSEQ multiplex PCR; TCRdb has only the in-frame clones, and not every one. The data hold tens of thousands of clones, with about 89% observed a single time. Blood got drawn at baseline, again on cycle 4 day 1, and then on cycle 7 day 1. CDR3 length equals 12 residues. V gave up 5 bases and J gave up 3 bases, with 6 bases separating them. Germline V gene data show CDR1 as PRHDT and CDR2 as FYEKMQ (reference sequence). Study-wide findings and caveats: The CD4+ and CD8+ T cells in the blood had expanded clonally by week 6 at 0.1 to 3.0 mg/kg. CD8+ T cells averaged more expanded clones than CD4+.

This TCR came from an adult with an advanced solid tumor such as melanoma, head and neck, liver or kidney cancer. The specimen comprised CD4+ or CD8+ T cells sorted from blood, sampled in a trial of the OX40 agonist ivuxolimab. The genes are TRBV13 and TRBJ2-3; D is unresolved. This CDR3 is CASSPGTDTQYF. The DNA of the CDR3 is TGTGCCAGCAGCCCAGGAACAGATACGCAGTATTTT. The entire variable domain, with the rest obtained from reference TRBV13 and TRBJ2-3, is as follows: AAGVIQSPRHLIKEKRETATLKCYPIPRHDTVYWYQQGPGQDPQFLISFYEKMQSDKGSIPDRFSAQQFSDYHSELNMSSLELGDSALYFCASSPGTDTQYFGPGTRLTVL.